Listed here are 9 T cell receptor beta chains from one sample, sequenced in a study of blood T cell repertoires in COVID-19. Repertoires were generated with immunoSEQ multiplex PCR, while TCRdb's copy carries only in-frame clones and drops some. The profile shows 250,000 or so clones, approximately 87% of them singletons. Specimen: peripheral blood. These receptors came from a man between 60 and 70 years old with acute or convalescent COVID-19.

A single count supports this clone. The V call is TRBV5-6, the J call TRBJ1-2; 9 bases are shared with TRBD1. With 4 bases clipped from V and 5 bases from J, the junction kept 6 bases outside the gene matches. Germline values: CDR1 SGHDT, CDR2 YYEEEE. CDR3 length: 14 residues. The CDR3 here is CASSPTGGRYGYTF. The CDR3 DNA follows: TGTGCCAGCAGCCCTACAGGGGGCAGGTATGGCTACACCTTC.

This clone has a single count. The chain combines TRBV28 with TRBJ2-7; maybe TRBD2 (6 bases). Trimming shortened V by 6 bases and J by 1 base, and 16 bases separated the two germline ends. There are 15 residues in the CDR3. Per the germline V gene, CDR1 is MDHEN and CDR2 is SYDVKM. The CDR3 nucleotides read TGTGCCAGCAGGTTGATGGTGGAGGGGTCCTACGAGCAGTACTTC. This codes for CASRLMVEGSYEQYF.

This sequence joins TRBV27 and TRBJ2-1, with 16 nucleotides matching TRBD2. Trimming took 4 bases from V and 8 from J; bases not matched to a gene: 5. Germline V gene data show CDR1 as MNHEY and CDR2 as SMNVEV (reference sequence). The CDR3 spans 16 residues. For the CDR3, the DNA is TGTGCCAGCAGTTCCGGGACTAGCGGGAGGGTCGATGAGCAGTTCTTC. This codes for CASSSGTSGRVDEQFF.

The V and J genes are TRBV13 and TRBJ1-3; no reliable D call. V lost 0 bases and J lost 2, with 8 bases in between. The length of the CDR3 is 15 residues. Germline CDR1 and CDR2: PRHDT and FYEKMQ (reference sequence). The chain's CDR3 is CASSLGGVAGNTIYF. CDR3 DNA sequence: TGTGCCAGCAGCTTAGGGGGAGTCGCTGGAAACACCATATATTTT.

This rearrangement joins TRBV4-2 to TRBJ2-1; 7 bases agree with TRBD2. Germline V gene sequence: CDR1 LGHNA, CDR2 YNFKEQ. The CDR3 spans 17 residues. V shed 1 base, J shed 4 bases, and the junction held 10 bases outside the gene matches. The CDR3 protein is CASSQAGGGSTYNEQFF. Written as DNA, the CDR3 is TGTGCCAGCAGCCAAGCGGGTGGCGGGAGTACTTACAATGAGCAGTTCTTC.

J is TRBJ2-1 and V is TRBV10-3; TRBD1 matches at 9 bases. Per the germline V gene, CDR1 is ENHRY and CDR2 is SYGVKD. V lost 3 bases to trimming and J lost 10 bases; unmatched junction nucleotides: 10. The CDR3 has 15 residues. CDR3 sequence: CAISEQGATQWEQFF. CDR3 nucleotides: TGTGCCATCAGTGAACAGGGGGCCACACAGTGGGAGCAGTTCTTC.

The genes are TRBV6-4 and TRBJ2-4; 12 nucleotides line up with TRBD1. With V trimmed by 5 bases and J by 7 bases, 6 bases remained unmatched. This CDR3 comprises 15 residues. Germline V gives CDR1 MRHNA, CDR2 SNTAGT. CDR3 protein: CASSPGQGALNIQYF. DNA of the CDR3: TGTGCCAGCAGTCCGGGACAGGGGGCGTTGAACATTCAGTACTTC.

The chain employs TRBV5-6 and TRBJ1-2; 8 bases match TRBD1. Germline loops: CDR1 SGHDT, CDR2 YYEEEE. The CDR3 consists of 14 residues. J was trimmed by 5 bases and V by 2 bases; bases with no gene match: 5. This chain's CDR3 is CASSFDRGRYGYTF. The CDR3 DNA follows: TGTGCCAGCAGCTTTGACAGGGGTCGGTATGGCTACACCTTC.

This clone was observed a handful of times. V is TRBV18 and J is TRBJ2-7; 10 positions agree with TRBD2. CDR3 length equals 15 residues. Germline CDR1 reads KGHSH; CDR2 reads LQKENI. Losses at the gene ends were 3 bases for V and 2 bases for J; bases not matched to a gene: 4. The DNA for the CDR3 is TGTGCCAGCTCACCTGGAGCGGGAGGGCCCTACGAGCAGTACTTC. Its protein is CASSPGAGGPYEQYF.